This is a list of T cell receptor beta chains from one sample in a study of T cells in Graves' hyperthyroidism and ophthalmopathy. TCRdb itself ran the multiplex PCR reads through MiXCR, one entry per CDR3 protein. The repertoire holds under 600,000 distinct CDR3 sequences, with roughly a sixth as singletons. The specimen sequenced was blood. All receptors derive from a woman in her forties with Graves' ophthalmopathy. Both conserved end residues are part of each CDR3. Each record gives: clone size, CDR3 length, D gene, J gene, V gene, CDR3 protein, CDR3 DNA. The D gene is left open where the match is weak. Clone size is stated in some rows and not others, as once, few, many or a class when expanded.

abundance: few; len: 13; d_gene: .; j_gene: TRBJ2-7; v_gene: TRBV20-1; CDR3aa: CSARLPGNYEQYF; CDR3nt: TGCAGTGCTAGACTGCCGGGGAATTACGAGCAGTACTTC
abundance: many; len: 14; d_gene: TRBD1; j_gene: TRBJ1-1; v_gene: TRBV3-1; CDR3aa: CASSHTGAHTEAFF; CDR3nt: TGTGCCAGCAGCCACACAGGGGCCCACACTGAAGCTTTCTTT
abundance: many; len: 12; d_gene: .; j_gene: TRBJ1-2; v_gene: TRBV2; CDR3aa: CASRRTDYGYTF; CDR3nt: TGTGCCAGCCGCAGGACGGACTATGGCTACACCTTC
abundance: few; len: 16; d_gene: .; j_gene: TRBJ2-3; v_gene: TRBV5-1; CDR3aa: CASSRDMVVGGDTQYF; CDR3nt: TGCGCCAGCAGCCGGGACATGGTGGTTGGTGGGGATACGCAGTATTTT
abundance: few; len: 15; d_gene: TRBD1; j_gene: TRBJ2-3; v_gene: TRBV25-1; CDR3aa: CASSEGQGPTDTQYF; CDR3nt: TGTGCCAGCAGTGAAGGACAGGGACCCACAGATACGCAGTATTTT
abundance: .; len: 15; d_gene: TRBD1; j_gene: TRBJ2-7; v_gene: TRBV28; CDR3aa: CASSLPGQGNYEQYF; CDR3nt: TGTGCCAGCAGTCTACCGGGACAGGGTAACTACGAGCAGTACTTC
abundance: .; len: 12; d_gene: .; j_gene: TRBJ1-1; v_gene: TRBV7-2; CDR3aa: CASSLGLGEAFF; CDR3nt: TGTGCCAGCAGCTTAGGGTTGGGAGAAGCTTTCTTT
abundance: .; len: 14; d_gene: TRBD1; j_gene: TRBJ2-5; v_gene: TRBV9; CDR3aa: CASSAQTGVGTQYF; CDR3nt: TGTGCCAGCAGCGCTCAAACAGGGGTTGGGACCCAGTACTTC
abundance: few; len: 16; d_gene: TRBD2; j_gene: TRBJ2-2; v_gene: TRBV5-1; CDR3aa: CASQGSSGGRGGELFF; CDR3nt: TGCGCCAGCCAAGGGAGTAGCGGGGGACGAGGCGGGGAGCTGTTTTTT
abundance: many; len: 15; d_gene: .; j_gene: TRBJ1-2; v_gene: TRBV7-2; CDR3aa: CASSLNLGGNYGYTF; CDR3nt: TGTGCCAGCAGCTTAAACCTCGGGGGAAACTATGGCTACACCTTC
abundance: many; len: 13; d_gene: .; j_gene: TRBJ1-1; v_gene: TRBV5-1; CDR3aa: CASSAALNTEAFF; CDR3nt: TGCGCCAGCAGCGCTGCATTGAACACTGAAGCTTTCTTT
abundance: few; len: 17; d_gene: .; j_gene: TRBJ2-6; v_gene: TRBV7-3; CDR3aa: CASRAGGPISGANVLTF; CDR3nt: TGTGCCAGCCGGGCCGGAGGCCCTATCTCTGGGGCCAACGTCCTGACTTTC
abundance: many; len: 14; d_gene: TRBD1; j_gene: TRBJ1-5; v_gene: TRBV20-1; CDR3aa: CSANRDREGQPQHF; CDR3nt: TGCAGTGCAAACCGGGACAGGGAGGGTCAGCCCCAGCATTTT
abundance: .; len: 16; d_gene: TRBD2; j_gene: TRBJ2-1; v_gene: TRBV5-6; CDR3aa: CASGGWTRTFDNEQFF; CDR3nt: TGTGCCAGCGGGGGATGGACTAGGACCTTCGACAATGAGCAGTTCTTC
abundance: .; len: 15; d_gene: .; j_gene: TRBJ2-1; v_gene: TRBV7-3; CDR3aa: CASSSYRSSYNEQFF; CDR3nt: TGTGCCAGCAGCTCATACAGGAGCTCCTACAATGAGCAGTTCTTC
abundance: .; len: 14; d_gene: TRBD1; j_gene: TRBJ1-6; v_gene: TRBV20-1; CDR3aa: CSARTGESNSPLHF; CDR3nt: TGCAGTGCAAGGACAGGGGAGTCTAATTCACCCCTCCACTTT
abundance: few; len: 12; d_gene: .; j_gene: TRBJ1-2; v_gene: TRBV28; CDR3aa: CASSLYDSGYTF; CDR3nt: TGTGCCAGCAGTTTATACGACTCTGGCTACACCTTC
abundance: many; len: 12; d_gene: .; j_gene: TRBJ1-1; v_gene: TRBV20-1; CDR3aa: CSAGGRNTEAFF; CDR3nt: TGCAGTGCTGGGGGCAGAAACACTGAAGCTTTCTTT
abundance: few; len: 14; d_gene: .; j_gene: TRBJ1-1; v_gene: TRBV12-3/TRBV12-4; CDR3aa: CASKERGMNTEAFF; CDR3nt: TGTGCCAGCAAGGAGAGGGGCATGAACACTGAAGCTTTCTTT
abundance: many; len: 12; d_gene: .; j_gene: TRBJ2-1; v_gene: TRBV20-1; CDR3aa: CSARKTSNEQFF; CDR3nt: TGCAGTGCTAGAAAGACTAGCAATGAGCAGTTCTTC
abundance: .; len: 14; d_gene: .; j_gene: TRBJ2-7; v_gene: TRBV27; CDR3aa: CASSFGRRAYEQYF; CDR3nt: TGTGCCAGCAGTTTTGGCCGGCGGGCGTACGAGCAGTACTTC
abundance: many; len: 17; d_gene: .; j_gene: TRBJ2-3; v_gene: TRBV20-1; CDR3aa: CSAPRGGGPTSTDTQYF; CDR3nt: TGCAGTGCTCCTAGGGGGGGGGGCCCTACTAGCACAGATACGCAGTATTTT